A single sample gave rise to the 14 T cell receptor beta chains below, sequenced in a study of blood T cell repertoires in COVID-19. The method was immunoSEQ multiplex PCR; TCRdb's version includes in-frame clones alone and lacks a portion of them. The sample carries some 150,000 clones, 85% recorded once. The material sequenced was PBMCs or T cells enriched from blood (not recorded which). The source of these receptors is a woman aged 35 to 49 who had recovered from COVID-19.

The rearrangement joins TRBV5-4 to TRBJ2-1; 12 nucleotides match TRBD2. CDR1 and CDR2 from the germline V gene are SGHNT and YYREEE (reference sequence). The trim removed 3 bases at V and 4 bases at J, leaving 5 bases unmatched. There are 16 residues in the CDR3. The CDR3 sequence: CASSSPGTSGYNEQFF. The CDR3 coding sequence is TGTGCCAGCAGCTCACCCGGGACTAGCGGGTACAATGAGCAGTTCTTC.

The V call is TRBV28, the J call TRBJ1-5; D ambiguous. Germline CDR1 reads MDHEN; CDR2 reads SYDVKM. Trimming took 4 bases from V and 4 from J, leaving 14 bases between them. CDR3 length equals 15 residues. This CDR3 is CASSSPSYGNQPQHF. In DNA, the CDR3 is TGTGCCAGCAGTTCCCCCTCGTACGGGAATCAGCCCCAGCATTTT.

This rearrangement joins TRBV5-1 to TRBJ1-5, with D unresolved. The CDR3 covers 13 residues. With 0 bases removed from V and 7 bases from J, the gap between germline ends came to 8 bases. CDR1 is SGHRS, CDR2 YFSETQ, per germline. The CDR3 loop reads CASSLGERQPQHF. The DNA for the CDR3 is TGCGCCAGCAGCTTGGGAGAGCGCCAGCCCCAGCATTTT.

CDR3 coding DNA: TGTGCCAGCAGCGGAGACCGGGACAGCATCACCTACAATGAGCAGTTCTTC. This encodes CASSGDRDSITYNEQFF. This chain connects TRBV2 to TRBJ2-1, with 7 bases aligning to TRBD1. There are 17 residues in the CDR3. Germline V lookup: CDR1 SNHLY, CDR2 FYNNEI. V lost 6 bases to trimming and J lost 2 bases; unmatched junction nucleotides: 13.

On this clone: The junction differs from germline at one of its ends, possibly a read error. The rearrangement links TRBV4-2 to TRBJ2-5, with 8 bases identical to TRBD2. The germline V gene has CDR1 LGHNA and CDR2 YNFKEQ. The CDR3 sequence is 17 residues long. The CDR3 coding sequence is TGTGCCAACAGCCAAGACCCGTCCGGGGGGGGCCCGCAGACCCAGTACTTC. Its protein is CANSQDPSGGGPQTQYF.

The chain joins TRBV7-8 to TRBJ2-2; 8 nucleotides match TRBD1. The CDR3 spans 15 residues. The ends lost 5 bases at V and 5 bases at J; junction bases unmatched: 7. Germline CDR1 reads SGHVS; CDR2 reads FQNEAQ. The CDR3 nucleotides read TGTGCCAGCAGCCAACAGGGGGGATATACCGGGGAGCTGTTTTTT. Amino acid sequence: CASSQQGGYTGELFF.

The DNA for the CDR3 is TGTGCCAGCAGCCAAGAGGGACTCGTCACAGATACGCAGTATTTT. Its protein product is CASSQEGLVTDTQYF. The chain carries TRBV3-1 (or the pseudogene TRBV3-2) and TRBJ2-3; weak D call: TRBD2 (6 bases). Germline V CDR1 and CDR2: LGHDT, YNNKEL (reference sequence). V gave up 0 bases and J gave up 2 bases, with 9 bases separating them. This CDR3 contains 15 residues.

The J gene is TRBJ2-1, the V gene TRBV24-1, with 7 bases matching TRBD2. The germline V gene has CDR1 KGHDR and CDR2 SFDVKD. There are 14 residues in the CDR3. Unmatched junction bases numbered 8, after V lost 5 bases and J lost 8 bases. The DNA of the CDR3 is TGTGCCACCAGTGGCCCAGGGAGGGTCGATGAGCAGTTCTTC. It codes for CATSGPGRVDEQFF.

The chain is built from TRBV7-6 and TRBJ2-2, with a tentative D call TRBD2 (6 bases). V lost 3 bases, J lost 5 bases, and 7 bases lay in between. The germline CDR1 and CDR2 sequences are SGHVS and FNYEAQ. The CDR3 has 13 residues. CDR3 in DNA: TGTGCCAGCAGCTTCGGGGGTACCGGGGAGCTGTTTTTT. Translated: CASSFGGTGELFF.

This chain joins TRBV30 and TRBJ1-2, with D tentatively TRBD1 (5 bases). This CDR3 has 12 amino acids. Trimming pared 0 bases from V and 8 bases from J, leaving 10 bases between. Germline V gene data show CDR1 as GTSNPN and CDR2 as SVGIG (reference sequence). CDR3 in amino acids: CAWSVLGQGYTF. The CDR3 coding sequence is TGTGCCTGGAGTGTATTGGGGCAGGGCTACACCTTC.

The chain uses TRBV10-3 and TRBJ2-5, with TRBD2 identical over 8 bases. CDR1 and CDR2 (germline): ENHRY, SYGVKD. This CDR3 region has 15 residues. V shed 6 bases and J 2 bases; nucleotides not matched to a gene: 8. In DNA, the CDR3 is TGTGCCATCAGGAACGCTATAGCGGGACAAGAGACCCAGTACTTC. Amino acids: CAIRNAIAGQETQYF.

This clone was recorded a few times. The chain links TRBV5-6 to TRBJ1-5; D possibly corresponds to TRBD1 (6 bases). Trimming cost V 2 bases and J 4 bases, with 7 bases left between them. The CDR3 has 13 residues. Germline lookup yields CDR1 SGHDT and CDR2 YYEEEE. DNA for the CDR3: TGTGCCAGCAGCTTACAGGGAAATCAGCCCCAGCATTTT. Translated: CASSLQGNQPQHF.

V gene TRBV30 combines with J gene TRBJ1-2; D ambiguous. V was pared by 4 bases and J by 4 bases, with 22 bases between. Looked up from germline, CDR1 is GTSNPN and CDR2 is SVGIG (reference sequence). This CDR3 spans 16 amino acids. Here the CDR3 reads CAWTGETRPLIYGYTF. The CDR3 DNA sequence: TGTGCCTGGACCGGGGAAACCAGACCTCTAATCTATGGCTACACCTTC.

The CDR3 here is CASSHRGLDTEAFF. CDR3 DNA: TGTGCCAGCAGCCACAGGGGGCTGGACACTGAAGCTTTCTTT. V and J are TRBV27 and TRBJ1-1, with 9 nucleotides matching TRBD1. CDR3 length equals 14 residues. Germline-derived CDR1 and CDR2 are MNHEY and SMNVEV (reference sequence). Trimming cost V 6 bases and J 3 bases; bases outside gene matches: 5.